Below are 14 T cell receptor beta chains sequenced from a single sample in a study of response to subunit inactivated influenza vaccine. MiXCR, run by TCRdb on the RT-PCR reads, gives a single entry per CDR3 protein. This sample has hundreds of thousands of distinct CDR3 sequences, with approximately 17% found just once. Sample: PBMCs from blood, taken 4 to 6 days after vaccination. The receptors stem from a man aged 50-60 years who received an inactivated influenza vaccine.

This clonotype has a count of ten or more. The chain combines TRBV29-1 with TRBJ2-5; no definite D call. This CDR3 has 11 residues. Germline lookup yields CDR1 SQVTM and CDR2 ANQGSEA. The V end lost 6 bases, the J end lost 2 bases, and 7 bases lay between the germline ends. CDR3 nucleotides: TGCAGCGTGATCCCGCAAGAGACCCAGTACTTC. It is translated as CSVIPQETQYF.

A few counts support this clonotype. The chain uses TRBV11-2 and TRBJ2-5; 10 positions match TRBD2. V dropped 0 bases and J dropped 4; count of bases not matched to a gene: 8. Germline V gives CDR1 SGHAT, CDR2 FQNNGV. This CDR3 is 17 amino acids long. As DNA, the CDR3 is TGTGCCAGCAGCTTAGAGGCTCTAGCGGGAGTACGAGAGACCCAGTACTTC. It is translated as CASSLEALAGVRETQYF. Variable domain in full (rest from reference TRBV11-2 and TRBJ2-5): EAGVAQSPRYKIIEKRQSVAFWCNPISGHATLYWYQQILGQGPKLLIQFQNNGVVDDSQLPKDRFSAERLKGVDSTLKIQPAKLEDSAVYLCASSLEALAGVRETQYFGPGTRLLVL.

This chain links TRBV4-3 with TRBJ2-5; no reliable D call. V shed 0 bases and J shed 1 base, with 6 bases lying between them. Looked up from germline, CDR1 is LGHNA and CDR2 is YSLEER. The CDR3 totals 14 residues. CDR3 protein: CASSQDQSQETQYF. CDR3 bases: TGCGCCAGCAGCCAAGACCAGTCCCAAGAGACCCAGTACTTC.

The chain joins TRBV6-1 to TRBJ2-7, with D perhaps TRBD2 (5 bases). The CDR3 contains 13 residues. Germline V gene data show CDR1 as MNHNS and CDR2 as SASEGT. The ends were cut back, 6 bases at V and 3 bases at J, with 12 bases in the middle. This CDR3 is CASSPGKLYEQYF. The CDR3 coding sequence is TGTGCCAGCAGCCCCGGGAAGCTCTACGAGCAGTACTTC.

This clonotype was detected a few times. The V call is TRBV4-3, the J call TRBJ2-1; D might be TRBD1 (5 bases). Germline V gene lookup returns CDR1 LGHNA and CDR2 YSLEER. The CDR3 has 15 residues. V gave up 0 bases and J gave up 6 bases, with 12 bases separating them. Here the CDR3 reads CASSQDGAGFNEQFF. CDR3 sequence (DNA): TGCGCCAGCAGCCAAGATGGGGCAGGCTTCAATGAGCAGTTCTTC.

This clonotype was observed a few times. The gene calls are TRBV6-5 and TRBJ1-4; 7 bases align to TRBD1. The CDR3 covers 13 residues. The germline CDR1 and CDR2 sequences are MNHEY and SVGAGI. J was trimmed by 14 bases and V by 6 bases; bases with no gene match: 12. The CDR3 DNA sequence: TGTGCCAGCAGCCTAACTCGACAGGGTAGGCTGTTTTTT. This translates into CASSLTRQGRLFF.

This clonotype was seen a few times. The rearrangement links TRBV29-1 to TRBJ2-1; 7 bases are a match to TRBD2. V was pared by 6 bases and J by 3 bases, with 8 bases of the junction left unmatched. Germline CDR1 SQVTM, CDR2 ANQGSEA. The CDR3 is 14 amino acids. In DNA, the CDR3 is TGCAGCGTGAAAGGGGCGGGGGACTACAATGAGCAGTTCTTC. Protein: CSVKGAGDYNEQFF.

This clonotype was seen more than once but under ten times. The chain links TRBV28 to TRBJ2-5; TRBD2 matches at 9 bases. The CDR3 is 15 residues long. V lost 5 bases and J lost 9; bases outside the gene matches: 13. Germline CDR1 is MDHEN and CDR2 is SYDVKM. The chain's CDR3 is CASSTTSGWAWAQYF. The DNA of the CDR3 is TGTGCCAGCAGTACCACTAGCGGGTGGGCTTGGGCCCAGTACTTC.

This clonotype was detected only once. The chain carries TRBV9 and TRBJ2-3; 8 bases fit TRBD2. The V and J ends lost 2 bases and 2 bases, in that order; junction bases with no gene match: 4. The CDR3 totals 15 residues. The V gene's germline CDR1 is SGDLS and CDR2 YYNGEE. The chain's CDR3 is CASSVSGAITDTQYF. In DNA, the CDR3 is TGTGCCAGCAGCGTTAGCGGGGCCATCACAGATACGCAGTATTTT.

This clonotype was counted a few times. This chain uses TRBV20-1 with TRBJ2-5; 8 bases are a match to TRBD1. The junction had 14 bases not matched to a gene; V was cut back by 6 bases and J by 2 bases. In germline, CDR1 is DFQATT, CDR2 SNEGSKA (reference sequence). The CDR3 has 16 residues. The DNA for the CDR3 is TGCAGTGCCGTCAGACCCAGGGGGCTTCGGCAAGAGACCCAGTACTTC. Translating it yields CSAVRPRGLRQETQYF.

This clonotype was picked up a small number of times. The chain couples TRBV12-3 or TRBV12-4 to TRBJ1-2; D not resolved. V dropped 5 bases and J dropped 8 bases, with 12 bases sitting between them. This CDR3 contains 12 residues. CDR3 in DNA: TGTGCCAGCAGTCTTGGGCCGCCGGGCTACACCTTC. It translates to CASSLGPPGYTF.

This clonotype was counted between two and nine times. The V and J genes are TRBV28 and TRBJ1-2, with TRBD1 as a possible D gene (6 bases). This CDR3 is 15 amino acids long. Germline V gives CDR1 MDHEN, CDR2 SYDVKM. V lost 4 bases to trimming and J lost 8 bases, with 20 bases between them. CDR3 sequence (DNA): TGTGCCAGCAGTTCAGGGGCCGTTTTGGGGCGAGGCTACACCTTC. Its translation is CASSSGAVLGRGYTF.

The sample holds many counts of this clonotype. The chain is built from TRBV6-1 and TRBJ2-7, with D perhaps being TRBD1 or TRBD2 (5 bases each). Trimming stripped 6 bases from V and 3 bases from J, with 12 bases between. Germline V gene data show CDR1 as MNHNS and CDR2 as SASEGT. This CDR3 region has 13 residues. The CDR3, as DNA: TGTGCCAGCAGCCAGGGCGGGTTCTACGAGCAGTACTTC. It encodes CASSQGGFYEQYF.

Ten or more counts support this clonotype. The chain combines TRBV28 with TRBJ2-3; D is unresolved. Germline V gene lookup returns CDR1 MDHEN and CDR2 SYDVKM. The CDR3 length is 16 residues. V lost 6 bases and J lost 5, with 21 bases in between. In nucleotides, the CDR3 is TGTGCCAGCAGCGCCCCGGGCTTACGACGGTTAGATACGCAGTATTTT. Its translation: CASSAPGLRRLDTQYF. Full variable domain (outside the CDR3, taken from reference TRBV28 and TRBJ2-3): DVKVTQSSRYLVKRTGEKVFLECVQDMDHENMFWYRQDPGLGLRLIYFSYDVKMKEKGDIPEGYSVSREKKERFSLILESASTNQTSMYLCASSAPGLRRLDTQYFGPGTRLTVL.